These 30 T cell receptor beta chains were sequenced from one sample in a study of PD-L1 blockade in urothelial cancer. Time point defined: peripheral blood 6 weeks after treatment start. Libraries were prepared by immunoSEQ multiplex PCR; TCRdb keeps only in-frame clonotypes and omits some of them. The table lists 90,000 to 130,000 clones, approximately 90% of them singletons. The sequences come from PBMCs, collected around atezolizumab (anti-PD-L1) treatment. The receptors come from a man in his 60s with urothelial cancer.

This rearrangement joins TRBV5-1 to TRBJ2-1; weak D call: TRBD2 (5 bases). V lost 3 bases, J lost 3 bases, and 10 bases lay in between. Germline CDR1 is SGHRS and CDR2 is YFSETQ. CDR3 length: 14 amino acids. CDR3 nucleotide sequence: TGCGCCAGCAGCTCCGGGATGCGCTACAATGAGCAGTTCTTC. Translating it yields CASSSGMRYNEQFF.

Here the CDR3 reads CASSQDLWDRSSYEQYF. The CDR3 DNA sequence: TGCGCCAGCAGCCAAGATCTCTGGGACAGGAGCTCCTACGAGCAGTACTTC. V gene TRBV4-3 combines with J gene TRBJ2-7, with 8 bases that match TRBD1. V was pared by 0 bases and J by 0 bases, with 7 bases of the junction left unmatched. The CDR3 is 17 residues long. Per the germline V gene, CDR1 is LGHNA and CDR2 is YSLEER.

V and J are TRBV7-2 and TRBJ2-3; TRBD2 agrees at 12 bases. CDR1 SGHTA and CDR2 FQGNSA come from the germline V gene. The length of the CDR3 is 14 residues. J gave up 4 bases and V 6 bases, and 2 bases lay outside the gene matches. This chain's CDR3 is CASRLAGGPDTQYF. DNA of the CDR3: TGTGCCAGCAGGCTAGCGGGGGGGCCAGATACGCAGTATTTT.

The CDR3 DNA reads TGTGCCAGCAGCTTGGTGGGCGGGAGGGAGCCCTACGAGCAGTACTTC. Translated: CASSLVGGREPYEQYF. This chain connects TRBV5-5 to TRBJ2-7; 9 bases align to TRBD2. V lost 0 bases, J lost 2 bases, and 6 bases stayed unmatched. Looked up from germline, CDR1 is SGHKS and CDR2 is YYEKEE (reference sequence). The CDR3 consists of 16 residues.

The CDR3 is CASSLGRGEKLFF. The CDR3 bases are TGTGCCAGCAGCTTGGGGCGCGGTGAAAAACTGTTTTTT. The chain carries TRBV7-3 and TRBJ1-4, with D tentatively TRBD1 (5 bases). This CDR3 has 13 amino acids. CDR1 and CDR2 (germline): SGHTA, FQGTGA. The V end lost 3 bases, the J end lost 7 bases, and 9 bases lay between the germline ends.

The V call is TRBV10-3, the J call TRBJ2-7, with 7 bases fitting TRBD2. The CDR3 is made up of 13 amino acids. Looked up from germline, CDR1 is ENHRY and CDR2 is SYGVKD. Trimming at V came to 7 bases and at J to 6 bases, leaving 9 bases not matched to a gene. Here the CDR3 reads CAITEGGPSEQYF. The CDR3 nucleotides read TGTGCCATCACGGAGGGAGGGCCGTCCGAGCAGTACTTC.

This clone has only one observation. The CDR3, as DNA: TGCGCCAGCAGCTTGGTACGGGAGTCGAATCCCACCGGGGAGCTGTTTTTT. As protein: CASSLVRESNPTGELFF. The chain is built from TRBV5-1 and TRBJ2-2, with D perhaps matching TRBD2 (6 bases). The CDR3 is 17 residues long. CDR1 and CDR2 (germline): SGHRS, YFSETQ. V was pared by 0 bases and J by 4 bases, with 16 bases between.

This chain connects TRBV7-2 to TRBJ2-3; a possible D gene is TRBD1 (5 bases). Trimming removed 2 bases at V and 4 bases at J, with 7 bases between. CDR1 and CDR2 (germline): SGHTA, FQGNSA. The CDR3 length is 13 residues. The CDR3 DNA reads TGTGCCAGCAGCTTATCAGGGCCAGATACGCAGTATTTT. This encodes CASSLSGPDTQYF.

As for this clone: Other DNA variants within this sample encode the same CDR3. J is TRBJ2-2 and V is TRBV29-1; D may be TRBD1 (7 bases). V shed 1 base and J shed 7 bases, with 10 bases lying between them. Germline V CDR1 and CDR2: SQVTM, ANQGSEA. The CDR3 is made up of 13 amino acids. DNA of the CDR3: TGCAGCGTTGAAGGACAGGGAGGCGGGGAGCTGTTTTTT. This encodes CSVEGQGGGELFF.

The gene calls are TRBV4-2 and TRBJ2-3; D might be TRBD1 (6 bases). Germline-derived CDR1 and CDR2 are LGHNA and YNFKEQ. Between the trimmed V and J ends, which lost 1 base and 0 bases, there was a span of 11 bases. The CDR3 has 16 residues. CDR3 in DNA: TGTGCCAGCAGCCAAGTCCCGGACAGTAGCACAGATACGCAGTATTTT. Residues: CASSQVPDSSTDTQYF.

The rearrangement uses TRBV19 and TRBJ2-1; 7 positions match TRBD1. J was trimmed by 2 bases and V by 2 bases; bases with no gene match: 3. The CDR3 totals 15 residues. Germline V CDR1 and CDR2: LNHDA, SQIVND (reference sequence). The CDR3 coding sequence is TGTGCCAGTAGTATAACCCAGGGGGCCTACAATGAGCAGTTCTTC. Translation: CASSITQGAYNEQFF.

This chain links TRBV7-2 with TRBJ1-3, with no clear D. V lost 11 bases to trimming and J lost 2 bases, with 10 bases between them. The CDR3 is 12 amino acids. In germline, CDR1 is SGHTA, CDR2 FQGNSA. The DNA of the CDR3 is TGTGCCTCACAGTTGGCTGGAAACACCATATATTTT. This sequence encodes CASQLAGNTIYF.

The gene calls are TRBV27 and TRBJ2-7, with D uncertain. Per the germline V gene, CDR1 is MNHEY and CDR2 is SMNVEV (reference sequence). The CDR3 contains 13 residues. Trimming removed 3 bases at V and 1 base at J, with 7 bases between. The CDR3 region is CASSLAESYEQYF. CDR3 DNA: TGTGCCAGCAGTTTGGCAGAATCCTACGAGCAGTACTTC.

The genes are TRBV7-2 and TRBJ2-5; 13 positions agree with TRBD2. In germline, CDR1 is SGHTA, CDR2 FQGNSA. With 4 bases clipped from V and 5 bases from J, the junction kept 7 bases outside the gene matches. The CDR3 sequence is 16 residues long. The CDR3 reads CASSSWTSGSGETQYF. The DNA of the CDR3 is TGTGCCAGCAGCTCCTGGACTAGCGGGAGCGGGGAGACCCAGTACTTC.

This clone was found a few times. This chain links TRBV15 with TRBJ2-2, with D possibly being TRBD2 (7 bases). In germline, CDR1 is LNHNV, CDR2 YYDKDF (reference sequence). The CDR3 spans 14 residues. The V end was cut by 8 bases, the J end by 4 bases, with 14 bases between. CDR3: CATRRGASTGELFF. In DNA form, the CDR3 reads TGTGCCACCCGACGGGGGGCCTCCACCGGGGAGCTGTTTTTT.

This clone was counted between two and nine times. CDR3: CASSLTGYGYTF. The CDR3 bases are TGTGCCAGCAGTTTGACAGGGTATGGCTACACCTTC. The chain joins TRBV6-1 to TRBJ1-2, with 7 bases fitting TRBD1. In germline, CDR1 is MNHNS, CDR2 SASEGT. J was trimmed by 5 bases and V by 5 bases; bases with no gene match: 2. The CDR3 sequence is 12 residues long.

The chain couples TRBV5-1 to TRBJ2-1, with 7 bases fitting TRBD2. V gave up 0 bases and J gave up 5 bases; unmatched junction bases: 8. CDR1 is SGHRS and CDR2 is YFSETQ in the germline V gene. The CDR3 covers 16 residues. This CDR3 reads CASSLASGGVDNEQFF. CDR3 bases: TGCGCCAGCAGCTTGGCTAGCGGAGGTGTCGACAATGAGCAGTTCTTC.

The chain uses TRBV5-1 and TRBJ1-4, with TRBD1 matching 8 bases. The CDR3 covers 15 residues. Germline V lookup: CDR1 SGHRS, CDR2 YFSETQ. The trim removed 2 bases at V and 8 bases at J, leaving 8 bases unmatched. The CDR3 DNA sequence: TGCGCCAGCAGCTTAATGACAGGGGCGGAGGAAAAACTGTTTTTT. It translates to CASSLMTGAEEKLFF.

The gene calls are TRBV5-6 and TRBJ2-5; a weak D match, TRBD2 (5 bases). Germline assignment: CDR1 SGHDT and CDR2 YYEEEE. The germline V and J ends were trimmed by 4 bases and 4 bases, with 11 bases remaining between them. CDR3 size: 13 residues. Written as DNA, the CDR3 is TGTGCCAGCAGCCTGACGGGGAGAGAGACCCAGTACTTC. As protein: CASSLTGRETQYF.

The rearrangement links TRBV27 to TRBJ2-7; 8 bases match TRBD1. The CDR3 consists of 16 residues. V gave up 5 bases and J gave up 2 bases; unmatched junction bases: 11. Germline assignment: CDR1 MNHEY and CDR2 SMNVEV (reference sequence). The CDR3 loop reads CASSRLTGVGAYEQYF. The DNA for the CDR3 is TGTGCCAGCAGTCGTTTGACAGGGGTAGGGGCCTACGAGCAGTACTTC.

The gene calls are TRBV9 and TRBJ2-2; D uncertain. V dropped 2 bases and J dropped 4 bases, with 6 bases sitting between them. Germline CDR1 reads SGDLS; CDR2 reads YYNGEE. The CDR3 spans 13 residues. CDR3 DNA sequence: TGTGCCAGCAGCGTCTCTCCCACCGGGGAGCTGTTTTTT. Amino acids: CASSVSPTGELFF.

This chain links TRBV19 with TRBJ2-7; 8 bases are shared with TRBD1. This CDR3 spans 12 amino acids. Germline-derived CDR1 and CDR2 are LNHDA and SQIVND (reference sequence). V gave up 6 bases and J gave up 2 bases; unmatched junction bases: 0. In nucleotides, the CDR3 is TGTGCCAGTAGGGACAGGGCCTACGAGCAGTACTTC. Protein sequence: CASRDRAYEQYF.

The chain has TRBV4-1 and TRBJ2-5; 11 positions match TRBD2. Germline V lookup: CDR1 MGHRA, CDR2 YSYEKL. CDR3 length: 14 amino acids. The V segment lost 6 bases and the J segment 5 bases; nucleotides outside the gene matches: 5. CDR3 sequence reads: CASRVGLAAETQYF. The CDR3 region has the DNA TGCGCCAGCAGGGTGGGACTAGCGGCGGAGACCCAGTACTTC.

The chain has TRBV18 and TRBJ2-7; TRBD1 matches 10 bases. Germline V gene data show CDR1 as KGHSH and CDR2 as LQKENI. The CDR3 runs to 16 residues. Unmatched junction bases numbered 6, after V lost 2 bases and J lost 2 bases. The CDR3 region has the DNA TGTGCCAGCTCACCAAGGGGGACAGGGGCCCCCTACGAGCAGTACTTC. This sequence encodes CASSPRGTGAPYEQYF.

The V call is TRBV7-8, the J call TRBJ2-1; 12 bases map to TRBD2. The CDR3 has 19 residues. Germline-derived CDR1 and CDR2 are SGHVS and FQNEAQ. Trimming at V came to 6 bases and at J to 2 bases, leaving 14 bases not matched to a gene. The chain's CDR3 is CASRPGRLAGGRTYNEQFF. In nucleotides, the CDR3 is TGTGCCAGCAGACCGGGGCGGCTAGCGGGAGGGAGAACCTACAATGAGCAGTTCTTC.

CDR3 in DNA: TGTGCCAGCAGCTTAGTGCGGGGTTTTGGGGAGACCCAGTACTTC. Translation: CASSLVRGFGETQYF. This rearrangement joins TRBV7-2 to TRBJ2-5; weak D call: TRBD2 (6 bases). V shed 1 base and J shed 5 bases, with 14 bases lying between them. CDR3 size: 15 residues. CDR1 and CDR2 (germline): SGHTA, FQGNSA.

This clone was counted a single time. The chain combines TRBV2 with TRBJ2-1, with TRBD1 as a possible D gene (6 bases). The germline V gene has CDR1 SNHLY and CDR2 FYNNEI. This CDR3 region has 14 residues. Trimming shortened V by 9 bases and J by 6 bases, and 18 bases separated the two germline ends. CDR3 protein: CASRPSHRANEQFF. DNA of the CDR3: TGTGCCAGTAGACCGAGCCACAGGGCCAATGAGCAGTTCTTC.

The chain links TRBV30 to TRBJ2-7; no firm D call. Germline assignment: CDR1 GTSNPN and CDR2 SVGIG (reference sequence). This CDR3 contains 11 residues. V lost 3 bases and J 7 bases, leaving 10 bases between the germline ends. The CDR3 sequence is CAWSEVREQYF. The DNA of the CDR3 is TGTGCCTGGAGCGAGGTGCGGGAGCAGTACTTC.

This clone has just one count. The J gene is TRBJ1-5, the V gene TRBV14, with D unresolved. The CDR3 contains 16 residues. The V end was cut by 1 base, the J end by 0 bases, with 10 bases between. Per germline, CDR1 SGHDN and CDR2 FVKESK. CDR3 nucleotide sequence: TGTGCCAGCAGCCAAGTCCCCCCGTATAGCAATCAGCCCCAGCATTTT. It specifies CASSQVPPYSNQPQHF. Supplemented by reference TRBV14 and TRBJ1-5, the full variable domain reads EAGVTQFPSHSVIEKGQTVTLRCDPISGHDNLYWYRRVMGKEIKFLLHFVKESKQDESGMPNNRFLAERTGGTYSTLKVQPAELEDSGVYFCASSQVPPYSNQPQHFGDGTRLSIL.

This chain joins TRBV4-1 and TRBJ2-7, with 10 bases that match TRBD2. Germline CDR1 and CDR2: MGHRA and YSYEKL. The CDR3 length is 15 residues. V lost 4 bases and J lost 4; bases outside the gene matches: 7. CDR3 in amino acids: CASSPTLAGAYEQYF. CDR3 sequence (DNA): TGCGCCAGCAGCCCAACGCTAGCGGGGGCATACGAGCAGTACTTC.